The clone carrying this T cell receptor (beta chain) was seen only once. Other DNA variants within this sample encode the same CDR3. The sample originates from a study of control samples from healthy donors and cancer patients. Produced via immunoSEQ multiplex PCR; TCRdb's table is partial and in-frame only. The sample shows about 110,000 clones, 85% to 90% of them seen only once. Germline CDR1 reads SGHRS; CDR2 reads YFSETQ. V was clipped by 0 bases and J by 0 bases, with 6 bases between them. CDR3 size: 14 residues. This chain joins TRBV5-1 and TRBJ1-1, with D uncertain. Sequencing input: PBMCs. The sequence derives from a woman in her fifties or sixties with lung cancer. CDR3 in DNA: TGCGCCAGCAGCTTGGGTACGGTGAACACTGAAGCTTTCTTT. This codes for CASSLGTVNTEAFF.